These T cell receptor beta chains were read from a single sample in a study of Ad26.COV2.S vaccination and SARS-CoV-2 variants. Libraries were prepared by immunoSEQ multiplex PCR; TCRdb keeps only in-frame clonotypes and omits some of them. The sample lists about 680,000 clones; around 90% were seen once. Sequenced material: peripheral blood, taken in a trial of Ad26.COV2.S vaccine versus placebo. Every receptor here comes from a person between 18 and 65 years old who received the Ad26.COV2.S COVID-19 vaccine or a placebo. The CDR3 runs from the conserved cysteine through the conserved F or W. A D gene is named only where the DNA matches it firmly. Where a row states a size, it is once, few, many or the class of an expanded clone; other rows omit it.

TGCGCCAGCAGCCAAATAGCGGGGGAAAGCTACGAGCAGTACTTC	CASSQIAGESYEQYF	TRBV4-1	NA	TRBD2	15	TRBJ2-7
TGTGCCATCAGCCATCCAGGCGGGAACAGCACAGATACGCAGTATTTT	CAISHPGGNSTDTQYF	TRBV10-3	NA	NA	16	TRBJ2-3
TGCGCCAGCAGTGCGTTGAGCTGGATGACGGGCGCAGATACGCAGTATTTT	CASSALSWMTGADTQYF	TRBV10-1	NA	NA	17	TRBJ2-3
TGTGCCAGCAGCTTGTGGGCCCTTAGGGGGGAGCTGTTTTTT	CASSLWALRGELFF	TRBV7-2	NA	NA	14	TRBJ2-2
TGTGCCAGTAGTATACCATGGCAGGGGCGCGTCACTGAAGCTTTCTTT	CASSIPWQGRVTEAFF	TRBV19	NA	NA	16	TRBJ1-1
TGTGCCAGCAGCCTATTGACAGGGTCTGGAAACACCATATATTTT	CASSLLTGSGNTIYF	TRBV6-6	NA	TRBD1	15	TRBJ1-3
TGCGCCAGCAGCTCGAGTCTAGCGGGAGTAAATGAGCAGTTCTTC	CASSSSLAGVNEQFF	TRBV5-1	few	TRBD2	15	TRBJ2-1
TGTGCCAGTAGTACTTCAAAGGACAGAAATTCACCCCTCCACTTT	CASSTSKDRNSPLHF	TRBV19	NA	NA	15	TRBJ1-6
TGTGCCAGCAGCCACCACGACAGCTACGAGCAGTACTTC	CASSHHDSYEQYF	TRBV14	NA	NA	13	TRBJ2-7
TGCGCCAGCAGCTTGGCGGGGAATGGAAACACCATATATTTT	CASSLAGNGNTIYF	TRBV5-1	NA	NA	14	TRBJ1-3
TGTGCCTGGAGTACCGGGGTCGCAGATACGCAGTATTTT	CAWSTGVADTQYF	TRBV30	NA	NA	13	TRBJ2-3
TGCGCCAGCAGACGTACTAGCGGGGGGGCTGCAGTAACAGATACGCAGTATTTT	CASRRTSGGAAVTDTQYF	TRBV5-1	NA	TRBD2	18	TRBJ2-3
TGTGCCAGCAGTGTCGAGGGGAATCAGCCCCAGCATTTT	CASSVEGNQPQHF	TRBV2	NA	NA	13	TRBJ1-5
TGTGCCAGCAGCTCCGGACAGACTGAAGCTTTCTTT	CASSSGQTEAFF	TRBV5-5	few	NA	12	TRBJ1-1
TGTGCCAGCAGCTTGATAACAGGGGGTTCTGGAAACACCATATATTTT	CASSLITGGSGNTIYF	TRBV5-4	NA	TRBD1	16	TRBJ1-3
TGTGCCAGCAGCCCTCAGGGGGCTGGGAATTCACCCCTCCACTTT	CASSPQGAGNSPLHF	TRBV7-9	NA	TRBD1	15	TRBJ1-6
TGTGCTAGTGGCCCCGACAGGGATCATGGCTACACCTTC	CASGPDRDHGYTF	TRBV12-5	NA	TRBD1	13	TRBJ1-2
TGTGCCAGCAGCTTAGCACGGGGCTCCTACGAGCAGTACTTC	CASSLARGSYEQYF	TRBV7-2	NA	NA	14	TRBJ2-7
TGTGCCAGTAGTGTCTCGACTAGCGGGAGAAAAGGAGAGCAGTTCTTC	CASSVSTSGRKGEQFF	TRBV19	NA	TRBD2	16	TRBJ2-1
TGCGCCAGCAGCCAAGAATTCAGGGCAGGCTACGAGCAGTACTTC	CASSQEFRAGYEQYF	TRBV4-1	NA	NA	15	TRBJ2-7
TGTGCCAGCAAATTGACGGTTAACTATGGCTACACCTTC	CASKLTVNYGYTF	TRBV27	NA	NA	13	TRBJ1-2
TGTGCCAGCAGCTTCACAGATACAGATACGCAGTATTTT	CASSFTDTDTQYF	TRBV7-3	NA	NA	13	TRBJ2-3
TGTGCCAGCAGCTTGGCACTAGCGGGAGAGGGGACCCAGTACTTC	CASSLALAGEGTQYF	TRBV5-4	NA	TRBD2	15	TRBJ2-5
TGTGCCAGCAGCTTAGTTCAAGAGACCCAGTACTTC	CASSLVQETQYF	TRBV7-2	NA	NA	12	TRBJ2-5
TGTGCCAGCAGCTTAACCCGCCAGGTGACAGGGAGCGGGGCCTATGGCTACACCTTC	CASSLTRQVTGSGAYGYTF	TRBV7-2	NA	TRBD1	19	TRBJ1-2
TGTGCCAGCAGTTCGAGGACAGGGGGCGATCAGCCCCAGCATTTT	CASSSRTGGDQPQHF	TRBV19	NA	TRBD1	15	TRBJ1-5
TGTGCCAGCAGCATCGGGGGGCTAAACAATGAGCAGTTCTTC	CASSIGGLNNEQFF	TRBV5-5	NA	NA	14	TRBJ2-1
TGTGCCAGCAGCTTTTGGGGCTCGCAAGAGACCCAGTACTTC	CASSFWGSQETQYF	TRBV6-2/TRBV6-3	NA	NA	14	TRBJ2-5
TGTGCCAGCAGCTTAGGACAGAGCACCGGGGAGCTGTTTTTT	CASSLGQSTGELFF	TRBV7-9	NA	NA	14	TRBJ2-2
TGTGCCAGCAGCTCGCCCGGGGGGACTAGCGGGAGGGCATCCTACGAGCAGTACTTC	CASSSPGGTSGRASYEQYF	TRBV7-2	few	TRBD2	19	TRBJ2-7
TGTGCCTTCTCTTGGGGTGGTGAAGCTTTCTTT	CAFSWGGEAFF	TRBV30	NA	NA	11	TRBJ1-1
TGCAGCGTTGAAAAGGGCCTAGCGGGAACAGATACGCAGTATTTT	CSVEKGLAGTDTQYF	TRBV29-1	NA	TRBD2	15	TRBJ2-3
TGTGCCAGCAGCTTGATCCCGAACACCGGGGAGCTGTTTTTT	CASSLIPNTGELFF	TRBV5-4	NA	NA	14	TRBJ2-2